These T cell receptor beta chains were read from a single sample in a study of patients and donors after allogeneic stem cell transplantation. MiXCR, run by TCRdb on the RT-PCR reads, gives a single entry per CDR3 protein. Of about 200,000 distinct CDR3 sequences in the sample, less than 45% are singletons; the top ten hold 33%. Specimen: blood, either unsorted or a sorted T cell fraction (not recorded which). The receptors were gathered from a human donor who was either an allogeneic HSCT recipient or a stem cell or donor lymphocyte infusion donor (not recorded which). It is not recorded whose cells these are; they may come from a transplant donor. The CDR3 runs from the conserved cysteine through the conserved F or W. Each record gives: D gene, V gene, J gene, clone size, CDR3 protein, CDR3 DNA. D genes are given only for firm matches. Size is stated for part of the rows, as once, few or many counts, or as a class when the clone is expanded.

d_call: .; v_call: TRBV6-5; j_call: TRBJ2-7; clone_size: few; cdr3_aa: CASSWGAHYEQYF; cdr3_nt: TGTGCCAGCAGTTGGGGGGCCCACTACGAGCAGTACTTC
d_call: .; v_call: TRBV4-2; j_call: TRBJ1-5; clone_size: .; cdr3_aa: CASSQDHSLNQPQHF; cdr3_nt: TGTGCCAGCAGCCAAGATCACAGTCTTAATCAGCCCCAGCATTTT
d_call: .; v_call: TRBV12-3/TRBV12-4; j_call: TRBJ1-2; clone_size: few; cdr3_aa: CASSTLGGYTF; cdr3_nt: TGTGCCAGCAGCACTTTAGGTGGCTACACCTTC
d_call: .; v_call: TRBV18; j_call: TRBJ1-1; clone_size: .; cdr3_aa: CASSPTTENTEAFF; cdr3_nt: TGTGCCAGCTCACCTACGACAGAGAACACTGAAGCTTTCTTT
d_call: TRBD2; v_call: TRBV4-2; j_call: TRBJ2-7; clone_size: .; cdr3_aa: CASSQEASGSYEQYF; cdr3_nt: TGTGCCAGCAGCCAAGAGGCTAGCGGCTCCTACGAGCAGTACTTC
d_call: .; v_call: TRBV19; j_call: TRBJ1-1; clone_size: few; cdr3_aa: CASRPGASTEAFF; cdr3_nt: TGTGCCAGCCGCCCAGGGGCCAGCACTGAAGCTTTCTTT
d_call: .; v_call: TRBV6-2/TRBV6-3; j_call: TRBJ1-2; clone_size: .; cdr3_aa: CASGGDYGYTF; cdr3_nt: TGTGCCAGCGGTGGGGACTATGGCTACACCTTC
d_call: .; v_call: TRBV12-3/TRBV12-4; j_call: TRBJ2-1; clone_size: few; cdr3_aa: CASTRDTWEHEQFF; cdr3_nt: TGTGCCAGCACCCGGGACACCTGGGAACATGAGCAGTTCTTC
d_call: .; v_call: TRBV12-3/TRBV12-4; j_call: TRBJ1-1; clone_size: few; cdr3_aa: CASSLAVSNTEAFF; cdr3_nt: TGTGCCAGCAGTTTGGCTGTTTCGAACACTGAAGCTTTCTTT
d_call: TRBD1; v_call: TRBV5-1; j_call: TRBJ1-6; clone_size: few; cdr3_aa: CASSYRTGTPNSPLHF; cdr3_nt: TGCGCCAGCAGCTACCGGACAGGTACACCGAATTCACCCCTCCACTTT
d_call: .; v_call: TRBV5-1; j_call: TRBJ1-1; clone_size: .; cdr3_aa: CASSLVAPSGVTEAFF; cdr3_nt: TGCGCCAGCAGCTTGGTTGCCCCCTCGGGGGTAACTGAAGCTTTCTTT
d_call: .; v_call: TRBV29-1; j_call: TRBJ1-1; clone_size: .; cdr3_aa: CSVEQGTEAFF; cdr3_nt: TGCAGCGTTGAACAGGGTACTGAAGCTTTCTTT
d_call: TRBD1; v_call: TRBV29-1; j_call: TRBJ1-1; clone_size: once; cdr3_aa: CSVGTGALGAFF; cdr3_nt: TGCAGCGTTGGGACAGGGGCCTTAGGAGCTTTCTTT
d_call: .; v_call: TRBV28; j_call: TRBJ2-7; clone_size: .; cdr3_aa: CASSLRASVHSYEQYF; cdr3_nt: TGTGCCAGCAGTTTAAGGGCTAGCGTACACTCCTACGAGCAGTACTTC
d_call: .; v_call: TRBV3-1; j_call: TRBJ2-3; clone_size: .; cdr3_aa: CASSQEGPAVDTQYF; cdr3_nt: TGTGCCAGCAGCCAAGAAGGTCCGGCGGTAGATACGCAGTATTTT
d_call: .; v_call: TRBV7-2; j_call: TRBJ2-5; clone_size: .; cdr3_aa: CAPLGETQYF; cdr3_nt: TGTGCCCCTCTCGGGGAGACCCAGTACTTC
d_call: .; v_call: TRBV4-2; j_call: TRBJ2-7; clone_size: .; cdr3_aa: CASSQGGAVGEQYF; cdr3_nt: TGTGCCAGCAGCCAAGGTGGGGCAGTGGGAGAGCAGTACTTC
d_call: TRBD1; v_call: TRBV7-6; j_call: TRBJ1-4; clone_size: few; cdr3_aa: CASSFGQGAGEKLFF; cdr3_nt: TGTGCCAGCAGCTTTGGACAGGGGGCCGGAGAAAAACTGTTTTTT
d_call: .; v_call: TRBV3-1; j_call: TRBJ1-2; clone_size: few; cdr3_aa: CASSQGGRGYTF; cdr3_nt: TGTGCCAGCAGCCAAGGGGGAAGAGGCTACACCTTC
d_call: TRBD2; v_call: TRBV5-1; j_call: TRBJ2-2; clone_size: .; cdr3_aa: CASSFGLAGNTGELFF; cdr3_nt: TGCGCCAGCAGCTTCGGACTAGCGGGGAACACCGGGGAGCTGTTTTTT
d_call: TRBD1; v_call: TRBV5-6; j_call: TRBJ1-5; clone_size: few; cdr3_aa: CASSLTGASQPQHF; cdr3_nt: TGTGCCAGCAGCTTGACAGGGGCGAGCCAGCCCCAGCATTTT
d_call: TRBD2; v_call: TRBV7-6; j_call: TRBJ2-1; clone_size: few; cdr3_aa: CASSSRTSGPSYNEQFF; cdr3_nt: TGTGCCAGCAGCTCAAGGACTAGCGGGCCCTCCTACAATGAGCAGTTCTTC
d_call: .; v_call: TRBV12-3/TRBV12-4; j_call: TRBJ2-1; clone_size: .; cdr3_aa: CASSLHGYNEQFF; cdr3_nt: TGTGCCAGCAGTCTACACGGATACAATGAGCAGTTCTTC
d_call: TRBD2; v_call: TRBV7-9; j_call: TRBJ2-1; clone_size: .; cdr3_aa: CASSLISGRSYNEQFF; cdr3_nt: TGTGCCAGCAGCTTAATCAGCGGGAGGTCTTACAATGAGCAGTTCTTC
d_call: .; v_call: TRBV5-6; j_call: TRBJ1-6; clone_size: few; cdr3_aa: CASSLGGAYNSPLHF; cdr3_nt: TGTGCCAGCAGCTTGGGAGGGGCCTATAATTCACCCCTCCACTTT